The present entry profiles one T cell receptor beta chain with its context. This clone was observed a single time. Its binding antigen is unknown. No clone much larger than this one lies a single base away; base qualities are absent. Sample time point, as interpreted from the label and publication: baseline before first vaccination. The sample's treatment or condition, from its label and the paper: meningococcal conjugate vaccine given as trial control. The vaccinee samples were drawn from two UK trials, COV001 and COV002, one of which was a single-blind randomized controlled phase 2/3 trial testing AZD1222 (ChAdOx1 nCoV-19) in healthy adults. Trial participant PBMC samples were collected at day 0 and day 28 after the second dose for TCRbeta chain sequencing. The CDR3 contains 16 residues, cysteine and phenylalanine counted. The DNA shown is the 48-base CDR3, in frame from base 1. The CDR3 regions of human TCRbeta chains were analyzed by immunosequencing. The original methods were these. TCRs in the repertoires were compared against a reference library of SARS-CoV-2-specific TCRs that had been generated with the MIRA antigen-specificity platform. Breadth was defined as the fraction of unique TCRs that were SARS-CoV-2-associated. Depth was defined as the fraction of total T cells that were SARS-CoV-2-associated. Each spike-specific TCR was assigned to its reactive spike region and to a CD4 or CD8 class using the MIRA data. Log10-transformed breadth and depth values were compared by one-way ANOVA with Sidak's multiple comparisons tests. In TCRdb, the immuneACCESS table is reduced to in-frame sequences with V and J assigned. These tables do not hold every clone; where another copy was compared, an unresolved V gene accounts for under half, and the others remain unexplained. The DNA gave D and trimming, while V, J and clone size come from that table. The sample data list roughly 120,000 clones, and approximately 85% of these were observed just once. 3% to 4% of the sample lies in the top ten.

These data originate in a study of T cell responses to AZD1222 COVID-19 vaccine (dated by TCRdb to about 2021). About the full investigation: A total of 233 trial participants underwent TCR sequencing, of whom about 210 had received two doses of AZD1222 and about 25 had received two doses of the MenACWY control vaccine. Enrollment into the trials was organized by age into subgroups of 18-55, 56-69 and 70-plus years, and those subgroups contained roughly 140, 27 and 60 TCR-sequenced participants, respectively.

General conclusions and limits of the study: No day 14 peak-response samples were available, so repertoires were characterized only after the peak T cell response. Vaccine-associated CD4 TCRs spanned the whole spike protein, with dominant responses in regions 160-218 and 743-854. Participants were mostly white British, with more females than males. The authors suggested clonal diversity may have been underestimated. Spike-specific TCR breadth and depth rose significantly after two AZD1222 doses compared with day 0 and with MenACWY recipients. Reportedly, close to half of the unique spike-specific TCRs recognized epitopes lying outside the regions that are mutated in the B.1.351 and B.1.1.7 variants. Conclusions about previously exposed vaccinees were limited because only six AZD1222 recipients were SARS-CoV-2 seropositive at baseline. The 56-69-year group was small, and its depth increase did not reach significance, likely because of low power.

This clonotype was obtained from an adult in good health. The sequence joins TRBV21-1 to TRBJ1-2; TRBD1, the table's D call, lacks a check against the DNA. TRBV21-1 is assigned pseudogene status. Sequencing was performed on peripheral blood, taken on day 0 of MenACWY control vaccination. The CDR3 reads CASSTWTGNANYGYTF. The DNA reads as follows: TGTGCCAGCAGCACCTGGACAGGGAACGCTAACTATGGCTACACCTTC.